The rows below give T cell receptor beta chains drawn from one sample of a study of CD8 T cells in ankylosing spondylitis. TCRdb passed the 5' RACE reads through MiXCR, listing each CDR3 protein once. The sample holds a few hundred thousand distinct CDR3 sequences, roughly 22% seen once. Sequencing was done on a sample of blood, either unsorted or a sorted T cell fraction (not recorded which). Receptors were obtained from a male donor with ankylosing spondylitis or in good health (not recorded which). Each CDR3 is given with its conserved first and last residue. D genes are given only for firm matches. Some rows have no size entry. The others give once, few or many, or a class for an expanded clone.

>TRBV12-3/TRBV12-4|.|TRBD1|TRBJ2-3
TGTGCCAGCAGTCCTCGGACAGGAGCAAACACAGATACGCAGTATTTT
CASSPRTGANTDTQYF
>TRBV4-2|.|.|TRBJ2-7
TGTGCCAGCAGCCTTACCCCAGGGGATAACTACGAGCAGTACTTC
CASSLTPGDNYEQYF
>TRBV20-1|.|.|TRBJ2-7
TGCAGTGCTAGAGATTCAGGCGGAACCTACGAGCAGTACTTC
CSARDSGGTYEQYF
>TRBV11-2|.|.|TRBJ2-1
TGTGCCAGCAGCTTAGTGGGGGGGGGCGGCTACAATGAGCAGTTCTTC
CASSLVGGGGYNEQFF
>TRBV12-3/TRBV12-4|.|.|TRBJ2-7
TGTGCCAGCAGTTGGGGCGTGGAGCAGTACTTC
CASSWGVEQYF
>TRBV21-1|.|.|TRBJ1-6
TGTGCCACACCCCAGAGGTTCGAAAATTCACCCCTCCACTTT
CATPQRFENSPLHF
>TRBV11-1|.|.|TRBJ2-1
TGTGCCAGCAGCTTAGGTGGCCCCACCGTTCTCAATGAGCAGTTCTTC
CASSLGGPTVLNEQFF
>TRBV25-1|few|TRBD2|TRBJ2-5
TGTGCCAGCAGTGATCGAGCGGGGAACTCGGAGGTCGGAGAGACCCAGTACTTC
CASSDRAGNSEVGETQYF
>TRBV29-1|few|.|TRBJ2-7
TGCAGCGTTGGGGGGACCCGGACTCTCTCCTACGAGCAGTACTTC
CSVGGTRTLSYEQYF
>TRBV28|.|TRBD1|TRBJ2-5
TGTGCCAGCAGTTTACCAGACAGGGGGCCCCAAGAGACCCAGTACTTC
CASSLPDRGPQETQYF
>TRBV12-3/TRBV12-4|.|.|TRBJ2-1
TGTGCCAGCGCCTTAGGAAGTGGGCGAAGGGTCTCCTACAATGAGCAGTTCTTC
CASALGSGRRVSYNEQFF
>TRBV12-3/TRBV12-4|.|.|TRBJ2-1
TGTGCCAACAGTTTAGCGCAGGGACCATCCAATGAGCAGTTCTTC
CANSLAQGPSNEQFF
>TRBV11-2|.|.|TRBJ2-3
TGTGCCAGCAGCTCCGGGACAACTAGCACAGATACGCAGTATTTT
CASSSGTTSTDTQYF
>TRBV5-6|.|.|TRBJ2-7
TGTGCCAGCAGCGCGGACAGTACCTACGAGCAGTACTTC
CASSADSTYEQYF
>TRBV7-3|few|.|TRBJ1-2
TGTGCCAGCAGCCTACCCATGGGGGGGGCTCCTCCTTTCTATGGCTACACCTTC
CASSLPMGGAPPFYGYTF
>TRBV7-8|.|TRBD2|TRBJ2-1
TGTGCCAGCAGCCCAAGCGGGGGGGCAACCCGCTCCTACAATGAGCAGTTCTTC
CASSPSGGATRSYNEQFF
>TRBV7-8|few|.|TRBJ2-5
TGTGCCAGCAGTTCAGGGTGGGGGGAGACCCAGTACTTC
CASSSGWGETQYF
>TRBV5-1|few|TRBD1|TRBJ2-7
TGCGCCAGCAGCACAGGACAGGGGGCCTACGAGCAGTACTTC
CASSTGQGAYEQYF
>TRBV12-3/TRBV12-4|few|TRBD2|TRBJ2-5
TGTGCCAGCAGTTTAGCGGGGGGGGGACTGTACCAAGAGACCCAGTACTTC
CASSLAGGGLYQETQYF
>TRBV6-5|.|.|TRBJ2-3
TGTGCCAGCAGTTACATCGCGGGCTTCGTCGCAGATACGCAGTATTTT
CASSYIAGFVADTQYF
>TRBV19|once|.|TRBJ1-1
TGTGCCAGTAGTCCCCATCGGGACCTGAACACTGAAGCTTTCTTT
CASSPHRDLNTEAFF
>TRBV7-8|.|TRBD1|TRBJ2-5
TGTGCCAGCAGCAGACCGACAGGGACCTCACAAGAGACCCAGTACTTC
CASSRPTGTSQETQYF
>TRBV20-1|few|TRBD1|TRBJ2-7
TGCAGTGCTAGAGACAGACAGGGGCTCTACTACGAGCAGTACTTC
CSARDRQGLYYEQYF
>TRBV5-1|few|TRBD1|TRBJ2-3
TGCGCCAGCAGCTTGGCCGGAGCAGGGGGAACAGGCACAGATACGCAGTATTTT
CASSLAGAGGTGTDTQYF
>TRBV12-3/TRBV12-4|few|.|TRBJ1-5
TGTGCCAGCAGCGCCGGACTTTATCAGCCCCAGCATTTT
CASSAGLYQPQHF
>TRBV4-1|few|TRBD2|TRBJ2-1
TGCGCCAGCAGCCAAGATCTAGCGGCCTACAATGAGCAGTTCTTC
CASSQDLAAYNEQFF
>TRBV5-6|.|TRBD1|TRBJ2-1
TGTGCCAGCAGCTTGGCTTGGACAGGGGACAATGAGCAGTTCTTC
CASSLAWTGDNEQFF
>TRBV6-5|.|TRBD1|TRBJ1-1
TGTGCCAGCAGTTTCCTCCGACAGGGAAGGACTGAAGCTTTCTTT
CASSFLRQGRTEAFF
>TRBV12-3/TRBV12-4|.|TRBD1|TRBJ2-7
TGTGCCAGCAGTCCGGACAGGGAAGGGCCAAGACCCTGGTACGAGCAGTACTTC
CASSPDREGPRPWYEQYF
>TRBV6-5|.|.|TRBJ1-1
TGTGCCAGCAGTTACTCTTTTAAGAACACTGAAGCTTTCTTT
CASSYSFKNTEAFF
>TRBV29-1|few|.|TRBJ2-3
TGCAGCGTTGACAGGGGTGGTACGCAGTATTTT
CSVDRGGTQYF
>TRBV7-9|few|.|TRBJ2-1
TGTGCCAGCAGCTTCCTCGGGTGGAAGAATGAGCAGTTCTTC
CASSFLGWKNEQFF
>TRBV24-1|.|.|TRBJ2-3
TGTGCCACCGGGCCGGGATTAGGCTCCACAGATACGCAGTATTTT
CATGPGLGSTDTQYF
>TRBV15|.|TRBD2|TRBJ2-7
TGTGCCACCAGCTTCCCGCCGGGAGGTTTATACGAGCAGTACTTC
CATSFPPGGLYEQYF
>TRBV20-1|.|.|TRBJ2-1
TGCAGTGCTAGCCCCGGGGCGGCTAGCATATACAATGAGCAGTTCTTC
CSASPGAASIYNEQFF
>TRBV29-1|few|TRBD2|TRBJ2-7
TGCAGCGTAATAGCGGGGGACTACGAGCAGTACTTC
CSVIAGDYEQYF
>TRBV3-1|few|TRBD2|TRBJ2-2
TGTGCCAGCAGCCACCCTAGCGGGAACACCGGGGAGCTGTTTTTT
CASSHPSGNTGELFF
>TRBV10-2|.|TRBD2|TRBJ2-3
TGCGCCACTAGCCTAGCGGGGGGGCTGGACCCGGATACGCAGTATTTT
CATSLAGGLDPDTQYF
>TRBV12-3/TRBV12-4|few|.|TRBJ1-2
TGTGCCAGCAGTTTAGGGGGTGGGGATGGCTACACCTTC
CASSLGGGDGYTF
>TRBV3-1|few|.|TRBJ2-1
TGTGCCAGCAGCCAGCCGTCCAATGAGCAGTTCTTC
CASSQPSNEQFF
>TRBV10-2|.|.|TRBJ2-2
TGCGCCAGCAGTGAGGCAGGGGAATACACCGGGGAGCTGTTTTTT
CASSEAGEYTGELFF
>TRBV29-1|many|.|TRBJ2-2
TGCAGCGTCAGGGTAGGCACCGGGGAGCTGTTTTTT
CSVRVGTGELFF
>TRBV11-2|.|.|TRBJ2-7
TGTGCCAGCAGCTTAGTGACCGAGCAGTACTTC
CASSLVTEQYF
>TRBV30|.|TRBD2|TRBJ2-2
TGTGCCTGGAGTGTATTGGGGGGGACCGCCGGGGAGCTGTTTTTT
CAWSVLGGTAGELFF
>TRBV27|.|.|TRBJ2-7
TGTGCCAGCAGTTTGGAGGGACTTCCCTACGAGCAGTACTTC
CASSLEGLPYEQYF
>TRBV4-1|.|TRBD1|TRBJ2-1
TGCGCCAGCAGCCCTGGACAGGGTACTCACAATGAGCAGTTCTTC
CASSPGQGTHNEQFF
>TRBV3-1|.|TRBD1|TRBJ2-3
TGTGCCAGCAGCCGTGGACAGGGGTATGTCACAGATACGCAGTATTTT
CASSRGQGYVTDTQYF
>TRBV21-1|few|.|TRBJ2-3
TGTGCCAGCAGCAAAGATTACCGGGGGGACTCCACAGATACGCAGTATTTT
CASSKDYRGDSTDTQYF
>TRBV2|.|.|TRBJ2-7
TGTGCCAGCCAAGAAGGGACCACCTACGAGCAGTACTTC
CASQEGTTYEQYF
>TRBV7-6|many|TRBD1|TRBJ2-7
TGTGCCAGCAGCGGGACAGGGGCCTACGAGCAGTACTTC
CASSGTGAYEQYF
>TRBV18|.|TRBD1|TRBJ2-1
TGTGCCAGCTCACCCCTGACAGGGTTGGATGAGCAGTTCTTC
CASSPLTGLDEQFF
>TRBV20-1|.|TRBD1|TRBJ2-5
TGCAGTGCTAGAGCTCTAGGACAGGGAGTAGGGACCCAGTACTTC
CSARALGQGVGTQYF
>TRBV5-1|many|.|TRBJ2-1
TGCGCCAGCATAGGGGGGAATGAGCAGTTCTTC
CASIGGNEQFF
>TRBV24-1|.|.|TRBJ2-7
TGTGCCACCAGTGATTCAGTAAACCCCTACGAGCAGTACTTC
CATSDSVNPYEQYF
>TRBV6-2/TRBV6-3|.|.|TRBJ1-1
TGTGCCAGCAGTTACGTGGCCAGGGGTGAAAGTGCTTTCTTT
CASSYVARGESAFF